Reported below is one T cell receptor (beta chain). Its antigen is not known. The sample originates from a study of response to subunit inactivated influenza vaccine. Per germline, CDR1 SGHAT and CDR2 FQNNGV. The CDR3 has 20 residues. V dropped 3 bases and J dropped 3; count of bases not matched to a gene: 16. TCRdb reprocessed the RT-PCR reads with MiXCR, giving one entry per CDR3 protein. The table shows 500,000 to 600,000 distinct CDR3 sequences, with approximately 7.1% occurring only once. Study results and caveats: After each seasonal influenza vaccination, few new T cells are recruited, the authors suggested.

The sample in question was PBMCs from blood, obtained around 25 months after vaccination. The TCR was taken from a man aged 45-69 years who received an inactivated influenza vaccine. This chain uses TRBV11-2 with TRBJ2-3, with TRBD2 matching over 12 bases. The CDR3: CASSFLRTSGAIDRTDTQYF. In DNA form, the CDR3 reads TGTGCCAGCAGCTTCCTCCGGACTAGCGGGGCAATTGATAGGACAGATACGCAGTATTTT.